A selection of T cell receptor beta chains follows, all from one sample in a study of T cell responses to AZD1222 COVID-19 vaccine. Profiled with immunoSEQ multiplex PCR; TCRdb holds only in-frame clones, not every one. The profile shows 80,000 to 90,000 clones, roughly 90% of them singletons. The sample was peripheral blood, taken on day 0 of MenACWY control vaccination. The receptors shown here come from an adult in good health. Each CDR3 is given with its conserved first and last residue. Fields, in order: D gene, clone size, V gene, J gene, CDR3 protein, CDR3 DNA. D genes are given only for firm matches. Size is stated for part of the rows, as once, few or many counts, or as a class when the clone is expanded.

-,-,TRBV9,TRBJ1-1,CASSAAQAFF,TGTGCCAGCAGCGCAGCTCAAGCTTTCTTT
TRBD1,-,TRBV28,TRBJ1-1,CASHNVQGALGTEAFF,TGTGCCAGCCATAATGTCCAGGGGGCGCTTGGGACTGAAGCTTTCTTT
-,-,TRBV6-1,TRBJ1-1,CASSEAGADGEAFF,TGTGCCAGCAGTGAAGCGGGGGCAGATGGTGAAGCTTTCTTT
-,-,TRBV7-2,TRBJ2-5,CASSLGLRPETQYF,TGTGCCAGCAGCTTGGGGTTGCGTCCGGAGACCCAGTACTTC
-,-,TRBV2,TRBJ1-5,CASSAGSGGNQPQHF,TGTGCCAGCAGTGCGGGATCCGGGGGCAATCAGCCCCAGCATTTT
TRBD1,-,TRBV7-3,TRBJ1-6,CASSLMGQGISPLHF,TGTGCCAGCAGCTTAATGGGACAGGGGATTTCACCCCTCCACTTT
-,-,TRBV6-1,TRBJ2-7,CASSEAEGYEQYF,TGTGCCAGCAGTGAAGCGGAGGGCTACGAGCAGTACTTC
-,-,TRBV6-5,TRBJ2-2,CASRGDALTGELFF,TGTGCCAGTAGGGGGGATGCCCTCACCGGGGAGCTGTTTTTT
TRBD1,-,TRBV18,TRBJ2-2,CASSPETGITGELFF,TGTGCCAGCTCACCAGAGACAGGGATCACCGGGGAGCTGTTTTTT
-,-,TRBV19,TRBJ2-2,CARPPWERTTGELFF,TGTGCCAGGCCCCCCTGGGAGCGAACCACCGGGGAGCTGTTTTTT
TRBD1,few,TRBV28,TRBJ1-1,CASTLRGGGIGTNTEAFF,TGTGCCAGCACCCTTCGCGGAGGGGGCATTGGGACGAACACTGAAGCTTTCTTT
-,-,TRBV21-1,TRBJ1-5,CASSKWSLDKGGRQPQHF,TGTGCCAGCAGCAAATGGTCCCTCGACAAGGGGGGAAGACAGCCCCAGCATTTT
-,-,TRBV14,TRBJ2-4,CASSSGVVQYF,TGTGCCAGCAGCAGCGGAGTTGTTCAGTACTTC
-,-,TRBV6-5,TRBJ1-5,CASSSPFRGSNQPQHF,TGTGCCAGCAGTTCCCCTTTCAGGGGAAGCAATCAGCCCCAGCATTTT
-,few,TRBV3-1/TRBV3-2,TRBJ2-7,CASSQDKGNYEQYF,TGTGCCAGCAGCCAAGACAAGGGAAACTACGAGCAGTACTTC
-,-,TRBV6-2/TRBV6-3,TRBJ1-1,CASSWVDTEAFF,TGTGCCAGCAGTTGGGTGGACACTGAAGCTTTCTTT
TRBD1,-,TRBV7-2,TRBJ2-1,CASSSRTGWNEQFF,TGTGCCAGCAGCTCAAGGACAGGATGGAATGAGCAGTTCTTC
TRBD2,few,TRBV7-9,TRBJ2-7,CASSLVRGGYEQYF,TGTGCCAGCAGCTTAGTTCGGGGGGGCTACGAGCAGTACTTC
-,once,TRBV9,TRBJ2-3,CASSSGRITDTQYF,TGTGCCAGCAGCTCGGGACGGATCACAGATACGCAGTATTTT